Presented here are 16 T cell receptor beta chains from one specimen sequenced in a study of T cell responses to AZD1222 COVID-19 vaccine. Some clones are missing from TCRdb's copy, which holds only in-frame ones; the method was immunoSEQ multiplex PCR. The table lists 30,000 to 35,000 clones, approximately 80% of them singletons, with 4.5% to 5.5% in the top ten. The sequencing here drew on peripheral blood, taken 28 days after the second AZD1222 dose. These TCRs come from an adult who received the AZD1222 COVID-19 vaccine.

This clone was observed a single time. The chain carries TRBV4-3 and TRBJ2-5, with a possible D match to TRBD2 (5 bases). Trimming pared 0 bases from V and 7 bases from J, leaving 6 bases between. Germline V gives CDR1 LGHNA, CDR2 YSLEER. This CDR3 spans 12 amino acids. CDR3 loop: CASSQDRGTQYF. CDR3 sequence (DNA): TGCGCCAGCAGCCAAGATCGGGGGACCCAGTACTTC.

This clone was seen a handful of times. The J gene is TRBJ1-2, the V gene TRBV7-9, with D unclear. V was shortened by 5 bases and J by 1 base, with 14 bases between the two germline ends. The CDR3 length is 15 residues. The germline gives CDR1 SEHNR, CDR2 FQNEAQ (reference sequence). The CDR3 is CASSIIGDLNYGYTF. As DNA, the CDR3 is TGTGCCAGCAGCATCATTGGTGACCTTAACTATGGCTACACCTTC. The full variable domain, completed using reference TRBV7-9 and TRBJ1-2, is DTGVSQNPRHKITKRGQNVTFRCDPISEHNRLYWYRQTLGQGPEFLTYFQNEAQLEKSRLLSDRFSAERPKGSFSTLEIQRTEQGDSAMYLCASSIIGDLNYGYTFGSGTRLTVV.

The chain joins TRBV5-6 to TRBJ2-5; TRBD1 aligns across 8 bases. With 4 bases clipped from V and 1 base from J, the junction kept 6 bases outside the gene matches. The germline V gene has CDR1 SGHDT and CDR2 YYEEEE. The CDR3 has 15 residues. Here the CDR3 reads CASSIATGGQETQYF. The CDR3 DNA reads as TGTGCCAGCAGCATAGCAACAGGGGGCCAAGAGACCCAGTACTTC.

The V and J genes are TRBV24-1 and TRBJ2-5, with TRBD2 identical over 15 bases. The germline V gene encodes CDR1 KGHDR and CDR2 SFDVKD. V lost 6 bases to trimming and J lost 5 bases; unmatched junction nucleotides: 9. The CDR3 has 17 residues. CDR3 in amino acids: CATSRGGLAGGSETQYF. Here the CDR3 DNA reads TGTGCCACCAGTCGAGGTGGACTAGCGGGAGGGTCGGAGACCCAGTACTTC.

This clone was detected only a few times. The V and J genes are TRBV28 and TRBJ2-5, with D perhaps matching TRBD1 or TRBD2 (6 bases each). The CDR3 spans 14 residues. Trimming cost V 6 bases and J 5 bases, with 16 bases left between them. In germline, CDR1 is MDHEN, CDR2 SYDVKM. For the CDR3, the DNA is TGTGCCAGCAGCTGGGGGGCGCGGGCTGAGACCCAGTACTTC. Translation: CASSWGARAETQYF.

The chain joins TRBV6-5 to TRBJ1-1; tentatively, D is TRBD1 (6 bases). The CDR3 has 16 residues. Looked up from germline, CDR1 is MNHEY and CDR2 is SVGAGI. Trimming took 0 bases from V and 2 from J, leaving 13 bases between them. CDR3 sequence reads: CASSYSTGPINTEAFF. The DNA for the CDR3 is TGTGCCAGCAGTTACTCTACAGGGCCTATTAACACTGAAGCTTTCTTT.

The chain links TRBV13 to TRBJ2-7; a weak D match, TRBD1 (5 bases). CDR3 size: 14 residues. Germline CDR1 reads PRHDT; CDR2 reads FYEKMQ (reference sequence). Deletions cut 2 bases from V and 1 base from J, with 9 bases between. This chain's CDR3 is CASSLLKGSYEQYF. The CDR3 bases are TGTGCCAGCAGCTTACTTAAGGGGTCCTACGAGCAGTACTTC.

V and J are TRBV3-1 (or the pseudogene TRBV3-2) and TRBJ2-1; 8 positions agree with TRBD2. Trimming took 4 bases from V and 9 from J; bases not matched to a gene: 5. This CDR3 is built from 13 residues. Germline V gene lookup returns CDR1 LGHDT and CDR2 YNNKEL (reference sequence). The CDR3 region is CASSPRAGGEQFF. CDR3 in DNA: TGTGCCAGCAGCCCACGGGCGGGAGGTGAGCAGTTCTTC.

By its share, this clone is medium-sized. This sequence joins TRBV6-5 and TRBJ1-2; tentatively, D is TRBD1 (6 bases). The germline V gene has CDR1 MNHEY and CDR2 SVGAGI. Trimming took off 5 bases at V and 4 bases at J, with 17 bases between the two ends. The CDR3 length is 15 residues. The CDR3: CASSTPSGDPYGYTF. The DNA for the CDR3 is TGTGCCAGCAGTACCCCGTCAGGGGATCCCTATGGCTACACCTTC.

V gene TRBV28 combines with J gene TRBJ2-7; TRBD2 aligns across 10 bases. Germline-derived CDR1 and CDR2 are MDHEN and SYDVKM. V trimming: 4 bases; J trimming: 4 bases; junction bases outside the gene matches: 7. The length of the CDR3 is 15 residues. The CDR3 here is CASSSSSGRGYEQYV. The DNA for the CDR3 is TGTGCCAGCAGTTCCTCTAGCGGGAGAGGGTACGAGCAGTACGTC.

The chain uses TRBV10-2 and TRBJ1-2, with a possible D match to TRBD1 (5 bases). CDR1 is WSHSY and CDR2 is SAAADI in the germline V gene. V was cut by 3 bases and J by 6 bases, with 14 bases left in between. This CDR3 has 14 amino acids. The CDR3 coding sequence is TGCGCCAGCAGTGAACAGGTGCTCAAGGATGGCTACACCTTC. Amino acid sequence: CASSEQVLKDGYTF.

The chain uses TRBV11-3 and TRBJ1-6, with D perhaps matching TRBD1 (5 bases). The germline V gene has CDR1 SGHNT and CDR2 YENEEA. The CDR3 covers 18 residues. Trimming took 5 bases from V and 8 from J, leaving 25 bases between them. CDR3 in DNA: TGTGCCAGCAGCCAAGGCAGGATCGGGACCCGGGAAGATTCACCCCTCCACTTT. It encodes CASSQGRIGTREDSPLHF. The variable domain in full, completed from reference TRBV11-3 and TRBJ1-6, reads EAGVVQSPRYKIIEKKQPVAFWCNPISGHNTLYWYLQNLGQGPELLIRYENEEAVDDSQLPKDRFSAERLKGVDSTLKIQPAELGDSAVYLCASSQGRIGTREDSPLHFGNGTRLTVT.

This clone was seen just once. The chain carries TRBV2 and TRBJ2-3; possible D gene TRBD2, 5 bases. CDR1 and CDR2 from the germline V gene are SNHLY and FYNNEI. Trimming removed 7 bases at V and 3 bases at J, with 17 bases between. The CDR3 runs 15 residues. The CDR3 region has the DNA TGTGCCAGCATCTCGGGGTGGGAGTATACAGATACGCAGTATTTT. It encodes CASISGWEYTDTQYF.

The V and J genes are TRBV6-5 and TRBJ1-6; D unresolved. The CDR3 loop spans 16 amino acids. Germline V gene lookup returns CDR1 MNHEY and CDR2 SVGAGI. V was cut by 3 bases and J by 7 bases, with 16 bases left in between. CDR3 residues: CASSYSPPDENSPLHF. Here the CDR3 DNA reads TGTGCCAGCAGTTATAGCCCACCCGATGAAAATTCACCCCTCCACTTT.

This chain joins TRBV10-3 and TRBJ1-3, with D unclear. Trimming cost V 6 bases and J 0 bases, with 6 bases left between them. Germline assignment: CDR1 ENHRY and CDR2 SYGVKD. This CDR3 has 13 amino acids. The CDR3 sequence: CAIRVSSGNTIYF. The CDR3 DNA is TGTGCCATCAGAGTTTCCTCTGGAAACACCATATATTTT.

Details on this clone: The junction shows a germline mismatch at one end, possibly a read error. The chain combines TRBV9 with TRBJ2-7; 12 bases fit TRBD2. Germline loops: CDR1 SGDLS, CDR2 YYNGEE. The CDR3 has 14 amino acids. This CDR3 is CASSALTSGGLLNF. In DNA form, the CDR3 reads TGTGCCAGCAGCGCCCTGACTAGCGGGGGACTGCTAAACTTC.